These T cell receptor beta chains were read from a single sample in a study of blood T cell repertoires in COVID-19. Assay used: immunoSEQ multiplex PCR; TCRdb lists only in-frame clones, some missing. This sample has roughly 380,000 clones, with about 91% found just once. Sequencing input: peripheral blood. All receptors come from a woman in her thirties or forties with COVID-19, enrolled during active disease. Each CDR3 is given with its conserved first and last residue. The D gene is left open where the match is weak. A row's size may be missing; if present it is once, few, many or a size class.

clone_size	j_call	v_call	d_call	cdr3_aa	cdr3_nt
NA	TRBJ2-1	TRBV29-1	NA	CSVAEYGGYNEQFF	TGCAGCGTCGCAGAATATGGCGGGTACAATGAGCAGTTCTTC
NA	TRBJ2-3	TRBV20-1	TRBD2	CSASTSGTSGSTDTQYF	TGCAGTGCTAGTACCTCCGGGACTAGCGGAAGCACAGATACGCAGTATTTT
NA	TRBJ1-6	TRBV4-2	NA	CASSQDATGWSSPLHF	TGTGCCAGCAGCCAAGACGCGACCGGCTGGAGTTCACCCCTCCACTTT
NA	TRBJ2-3	TRBV4-2	TRBD2	CASSQDQGASGGATDTQYF	TGTGCCAGCAGCCAAGATCAGGGGGCTAGCGGGGGGGCGACAGATACGCAGTATTTT
NA	TRBJ1-1	TRBV6-6	NA	CASRNREPTEAFF	TGTGCCAGCAGGAACAGGGAACCCACTGAAGCTTTCTTT
NA	TRBJ1-4	TRBV4-3	NA	CASSQDISRGKEKLFF	TGCGCCAGCAGCCAAGATATCAGCAGGGGCAAGGAAAAACTGTTTTTT
NA	TRBJ1-2	TRBV28	NA	CASSFVSGRGYTF	TGTGCCAGCAGTTTCGTTTCAGGGCGAGGCTACACCTTC
NA	TRBJ2-3	TRBV4-1	TRBD2	CASSQVGGSGGLDTQYF	TGCGCCAGCAGCCAAGTCGGCGGTAGCGGGGGGCTAGATACGCAGTATTTT
NA	TRBJ1-6	TRBV6-6	NA	CASILENVNSPLHF	TGTGCCAGCATCCTGGAGAATGTAAATTCACCCCTCCACTTT
NA	TRBJ2-5	TRBV4-3	TRBD2	CASSQGTSGSDTQYF	TGCGCCAGCAGCCAAGGGACTAGCGGGAGTGACACCCAGTACTTC
few	TRBJ1-6	TRBV19	NA	CASSIREGNYNSPLHF	TGTGCCAGTAGTATTCGGGAGGGCAACTATAATTCACCCCTCCACTTT
NA	TRBJ1-2	TRBV27	TRBD1	CASSPSNRGNYGYTF	TGTGCCAGCAGTCCCAGCAACAGGGGAAACTATGGCTACACCTTC
NA	TRBJ2-7	TRBV27	TRBD1	CASSPGTGEVGNEQYF	TGTGCCAGCAGTCCTGGGACAGGGGAGGTTGGAAACGAGCAGTACTTC
NA	TRBJ2-5	TRBV7-7	TRBD2	CASSLTARGARETQYF	TGTGCTAGCTCCCTCACAGCGCGGGGGGCGAGGGAGACCCAGTACTTC
few	TRBJ1-2	TRBV28	NA	CASSLSTPGQYGYTF	TGTGCCAGCAGTTTATCGACCCCCGGACAGTATGGCTACACCTTC
NA	TRBJ1-5	TRBV6-5	NA	CAAKREANQPQHF	TGTGCCGCTAAGCGGGAGGCCAATCAGCCCCAGCATTTT
NA	TRBJ2-5	TRBV9	NA	CASSVVGQQETQYF	TGTGCCAGCAGCGTAGTCGGACAGCAAGAGACCCAGTACTTC
NA	TRBJ1-2	TRBV7-2	NA	CASSLRTGEYGYTF	TGTGCCAGCAGCCTTCGAACAGGAGAGTATGGCTACACCTTC
NA	TRBJ1-5	TRBV12-5	NA	CASGLPSGLWDQPQHF	TGTGCTAGTGGTTTGCCATCGGGTCTCTGGGATCAGCCCCAGCATTTT
NA	TRBJ1-1	TRBV6-1	TRBD1	CASTQGTGIGEAFF	TGTGCCAGCACTCAGGGGACAGGGATCGGTGAAGCTTTCTTT
NA	TRBJ1-1	TRBV28	NA	CASLWARTNTEAFF	TGTGCCAGCCTTTGGGCCAGAACGAACACTGAAGCTTTCTTT
NA	TRBJ1-1	TRBV5-1	NA	CASSLGGGTEAFF	TGCGCCAGCAGCTTGGGAGGTGGCACTGAAGCTTTCTTT
NA	TRBJ2-7	TRBV6-5	TRBD1	CASSYSRQGIYEQYF	TGTGCCAGCAGTTACTCTCGACAGGGGATCTACGAGCAGTACTTC
NA	TRBJ2-5	TRBV5-1	TRBD2	CASSLQWGGQETQYF	TGCGCCAGCAGCTTACAATGGGGGGGCCAAGAGACCCAGTACTTC
NA	TRBJ1-3	TRBV4-3	NA	CASSQFLTGAGNTIYF	TGCGCCAGCAGCCAATTCCTGACAGGAGCTGGAAACACCATATATTTT
NA	TRBJ2-1	TRBV5-8	NA	CASSGAGPDSSYNEQFF	TGTGCCAGCAGCGGCGCGGGTCCGGACAGCTCCTACAATGAGCAGTTCTTC
NA	TRBJ2-1	TRBV5-4	TRBD2	CASSGLAGGGNEQFF	TGTGCCAGCAGCGGACTAGCGGGGGGGGGAAATGAGCAGTTCTTC
NA	TRBJ2-7	TRBV7-9	NA	CATNPRAGKSSYEQYF	TGTGCCACCAACCCCCGTGCGGGGAAGAGCTCCTACGAGCAGTACTTC
NA	TRBJ1-2	TRBV7-9	NA	CASSLGAVLNYGYTF	TGTGCCAGCAGCCTTGGGGCAGTCCTTAACTATGGCTACACCTTC
NA	TRBJ1-5	TRBV6-5	TRBD1	CASSTGTANQPQHF	TGTGCCAGCAGCACCGGGACAGCTAATCAGCCCCAGCATTTT
NA	TRBJ1-2	TRBV28	NA	CASSSTLGGYTF	TGTGCCAGCAGTTCGACACTAGGGGGCTACACCTTC
NA	TRBJ2-2	TRBV4-3	TRBD2	CASSQDFPGGYNTGELFF	TGCGCCAGCAGCCAAGACTTCCCGGGAGGATACAACACCGGGGAGCTGTTTTTT
NA	TRBJ2-7	TRBV6-1	NA	CASSDRGDSKQYF	TGTGCCAGCAGTGACAGGGGAGATTCAAAGCAGTACTTC
NA	TRBJ2-2	TRBV9	TRBD2	CASSVRLAGGPGELFF	TGTGCCAGCAGCGTACGCCTAGCGGGAGGGCCAGGGGAGCTGTTTTTT
NA	TRBJ1-6	TRBV27	TRBD1	CASSRGARNSPLHF	TGTGCCAGCTCCAGGGGGGCGCGTAATTCACCCCTCCACTTT
NA	TRBJ2-7	TRBV4-2	NA	CASSQGTDFPYEQYF	TGTGCCAGCAGCCAAGGAACGGACTTCCCCTACGAGCAGTACTTC
NA	TRBJ2-1	TRBV2	NA	CASSVSTGYNEQFF	TGTGCCAGCAGTGTAAGTACAGGCTACAATGAGCAGTTCTTC
NA	TRBJ1-6	TRBV11-1	NA	CASSLGPLEPLHF	TGTGCCAGCAGCCTAGGGCCCCTAGAACCCCTCCACTTT
NA	TRBJ1-1	TRBV28	TRBD1	CASSLLPGQGAGWTEAFF	TGTGCCAGCAGTTTATTACCGGGACAGGGGGCTGGATGGACTGAAGCTTTCTTT
NA	TRBJ2-1	TRBV5-4	NA	CASSPEPMRADNEQFF	TGTGCCAGCAGCCCGGAGCCAATGAGAGCGGACAATGAGCAGTTCTTC
NA	TRBJ2-3	TRBV7-2	TRBD2	CASSLGPGGADTQYF	TGTGCCAGCAGCCTAGGGCCGGGGGGAGCAGATACGCAGTATTTT
NA	TRBJ1-2	TRBV18	NA	CASSPEKTHGYTF	TGTGCCAGCTCACCCGAAAAGACACATGGCTACACCTTC
NA	TRBJ2-3	TRBV30	NA	CAWSHSGTTDTQYF	TGTGCCTGGAGTCATAGCGGAACCACAGATACGCAGTATTTT
once	TRBJ1-6	TRBV28	NA	CASSLWQQGRSPLHF	TGTGCCAGCAGTTTATGGCAGCAGGGAAGATCACCCCTCCACTTT
NA	TRBJ1-6	TRBV5-6	TRBD1	CASRVKGASPLHF	TGTGCCAGCAGAGTAAAGGGGGCTTCACCCCTCCACTTT
once	TRBJ2-1	TRBV27	NA	CASTSSLYNEQFF	TGTGCCAGCACCTCTTCACTCTACAATGAGCAGTTCTTC
NA	TRBJ2-2	TRBV19	TRBD2	CATAAGDGTGELFF	TGTGCCACCGCAGCGGGAGATGGCACCGGGGAGCTGTTTTTT
NA	TRBJ1-5	TRBV28	NA	CASRGAPHNQPQHF	TGTGCCAGCAGGGGGGCGCCCCATAATCAGCCCCAGCATTTT
NA	TRBJ1-6	TRBV3-1/TRBV3-2	TRBD1	CASSQVEDRNSPLHF	TGTGCCAGCAGCCAAGTTGAGGACAGGAATTCACCCCTCCACTTT
NA	TRBJ2-3	TRBV11-2	TRBD2	CASSPSGAKADTQYF	TGTGCCAGCAGCCCTAGCGGAGCGAAGGCAGATACGCAGTATTTT
once	TRBJ1-5	TRBV7-9	TRBD1	CASSSNPGQGHQPQHF	TGTGCCAGCAGCTCCAACCCCGGACAGGGACATCAGCCCCAGCATTTT
NA	TRBJ2-3	TRBV27	NA	CASMVGARTDTQYF	TGTGCCAGCATGGTGGGGGCGCGCACAGATACGCAGTATTTT